The source of this T cell receptor (beta chain) is a study of T-cell reconstitution after alpha-beta-depleted transplantation in children. TCRbeta library preparation incorporated unique molecular identifiers. TCRdb passed the PCR reads through MiXCR, listing each CDR3 protein once. The sample shows around 400,000 distinct CDR3 sequences, approximately 11% of them seen only once. The CDR3 has 12 residues. V dropped 6 bases and J dropped 10 bases, with 14 bases sitting between them. This clonotype has just a few counts. This clonotype was sampled from a human donor who donated a stem cell graft to a child with acute myeloid leukemia. The chain is built from TRBV12-3 or TRBV12-4 and TRBJ2-3; D may be TRBD1 or TRBD2 (5 bases each). Source: PBMCs from the stem cell graft donor, taken from the stem cell graft. The CDR3 is CASRNSGTSQYF. CDR3 nucleotides: TGTGCCAGCAGGAATTCCGGGACCTCGCAGTATTTT.